The 9 T cell receptor beta chains in this list originate from one sample, sequenced in a study of blood T cell repertoires in COVID-19. Assay used: immunoSEQ multiplex PCR; TCRdb lists only in-frame clones, some missing. Of around 260,000 clones in the sample, about 89% were seen once. The sequenced sample was peripheral blood. These receptors were taken from a woman aged 50 to 60 with acute or convalescent COVID-19.

The chain couples TRBV18 to TRBJ1-4; D is unclear. Between the trimmed V and J ends, which lost 3 bases and 7 bases, there was a span of 12 bases. CDR1 KGHSH and CDR2 LQKENI come from the germline V gene. The CDR3 loop spans 14 amino acids. The CDR3 protein is CASSPRRAIEKLFF. The CDR3 DNA follows: TGTGCCAGCTCACCGAGGAGGGCTATTGAAAAACTGTTTTTT.

V is TRBV2 and J is TRBJ2-7; TRBD1 matches at 8 bases. This CDR3 has 15 amino acids. Germline-derived CDR1 and CDR2 are SNHLY and FYNNEI. Trimming cost V 11 bases and J 0 bases; bases outside gene matches: 12. The CDR3 reads CALIFTGQGSYEQYF. The CDR3 nucleotides read TGTGCCCTAATCTTCACCGGACAGGGCTCCTACGAGCAGTACTTC.

This clone was detected once. The chain employs TRBV5-1 and TRBJ1-6; D call uncertain. CDR3 length: 14 residues. V lost 0 bases and J 7 bases, leaving 8 bases between the germline ends. In germline, CDR1 is SGHRS, CDR2 YFSETQ. Here the CDR3 DNA reads TGCGCCAGCAGCTTGGAACGGAGGAATTCACCCCTCCACTTT. Its translation: CASSLERRNSPLHF. Full variable domain (missing parts from reference TRBV5-1 and TRBJ1-6): KAGVTQTPRYLIKTRGQQVTLSCSPISGHRSVSWYQQTPGQGLQFLFEYFSETQRNKGNFPGRFSGRQFSNSRSEMNVSTLELGDSALYLCASSLERRNSPLHFGNGTRLTVT.

The J gene is TRBJ2-5, the V gene TRBV5-1; TRBD2 matches 14 bases. V lost 4 bases, J lost 5 bases, and 13 bases stayed unmatched. This CDR3 region has 18 residues. The germline gives CDR1 SGHRS, CDR2 YFSETQ. In nucleotides, the CDR3 is TGCGCCAGCAGCGCCCCGACTAGCGGGAGGGCCCTAGAGGAGACCCAGTACTTC. Its protein is CASSAPTSGRALEETQYF.

This clone was counted a single time. The chain couples TRBV5-1 to TRBJ1-1; no reliable D call. Per the germline V gene, CDR1 is SGHRS and CDR2 is YFSETQ. The V and J ends lost 0 bases and 5 bases respectively, with 11 bases between them. CDR3 length equals 14 residues. The CDR3 DNA reads TGCGCCAGCAGCTTGGACGCGGGGAATACTGAAGCTTTCTTT. Its translation: CASSLDAGNTEAFF.

The V call is TRBV21-1, the J call TRBJ1-4; the table's D gene call, TRBD1, was not cross checked with the DNA. TRBV21-1 is annotated as a pseudogene. The CDR3 has 17 residues. The CDR3 DNA follows: TGTGCCAGCAGCAAAGCTCGGACAGATGCAACTAATGAAAAACTGTTTTTT. Translating it yields CASSKARTDATNEKLFF.

V is TRBV7-3 and J is TRBJ2-1; D might be TRBD1 (6 bases). Germline CDR1 is SGHTA and CDR2 is FQGTGA. The CDR3 is made up of 13 amino acids. Trimming stripped 1 base from V and 10 bases from J, with 11 bases between. CDR3 residues: CASSLISGTEQFF. The CDR3 DNA sequence: TGTGCCAGCAGCTTAATCTCCGGGACAGAGCAGTTCTTC.

The J gene is TRBJ2-7, the V gene TRBV5-1; a weak D match, TRBD1 (5 bases). Per the germline V gene, CDR1 is SGHRS and CDR2 is YFSETQ. CDR3 length: 15 amino acids. Trimming left V 4 bases short and J 3 bases short, with 17 bases between. The DNA of the CDR3 is TGCGCCAGCAGCCGGAGTGGGGCGGTGGGCTACGAGCAGTACTTC. Translation: CASSRSGAVGYEQYF.

This clone occurred once. The CDR3 DNA sequence: TGTGCCAGCAGTTTGGGTCCAGGGTCTTCTAAAAACATTCAGTACTTC. This translates into CASSLGPGSSKNIQYF. This sequence joins TRBV27 and TRBJ2-4; D might be TRBD1 (5 bases). The V and J ends lost 3 bases and 4 bases respectively, with 16 bases between them. There are 16 residues in the CDR3. The germline CDR1 and CDR2 sequences are MNHEY and SMNVEV (reference sequence).